This TCR beta chain emerged from a study of T cell responses to AZD1222 COVID-19 vaccine. Worth noting for this clone: Its specificity is not known.

Germline V CDR1 and CDR2: MDHEN, SYDVKM. This CDR3 comprises 13 residues. Trimming pared 2 bases from V and 4 bases from J, leaving 7 bases between. Study-wide points: Repertoire sampling occurred only after the peak T cell response. Among AZD1222 vaccinees, only six or seven were seropositive at baseline. Donors, mostly white British, included more females; clonal diversity was possibly underestimated.

Some clones are missing from TCRdb's copy, which holds only in-frame ones; the method was immunoSEQ multiplex PCR. The sample has roughly 130,000 clones; about 90% are singletons. The source was peripheral blood, collected 28 days after the second dose of the MenACWY control vaccine. The sequence was obtained from an adult who received the MenACWY meningococcal vaccine as a control. This rearrangement joins TRBV28 to TRBJ2-3; tentative D call: TRBD2 (5 bases). This CDR3 reads CASSLGGSDTQYF. The DNA of the CDR3 is TGTGCCAGCAGTTTAGGAGGCTCAGATACGCAGTATTTT.